The clone carrying this T cell receptor (beta chain) was counted only a few times. These data belong to a study of T-cell memory formation after mild COVID-19. The CDR3 consists of 15 residues. Germline V gene sequence: CDR1 SGDLS, CDR2 YYNGEE. The ends were cut back, 0 bases at V and 4 bases at J, with 13 bases in the middle. MiXCR, run by TCRdb on the 5' RACE reads, gives a single entry per CDR3 protein. Here the sample spans some 270,000 distinct CDR3 sequences, 15% to 17% being singletons. The chain combines TRBV9 with TRBJ1-2; tentatively, D is TRBD1 (5 bases). The TCR comes from an adult woman who had mild COVID-19 (a few samples of this study predate the infection). Cell type and time point are not known. Specimen: PBMCs or a T cell subset sorted from them (not recorded which). The CDR3, as DNA: TGTGCCAGCAGCGTAGTTGAAACAGGCCTCTATGGCTACACCTTC. Residues: CASSVVETGLYGYTF.